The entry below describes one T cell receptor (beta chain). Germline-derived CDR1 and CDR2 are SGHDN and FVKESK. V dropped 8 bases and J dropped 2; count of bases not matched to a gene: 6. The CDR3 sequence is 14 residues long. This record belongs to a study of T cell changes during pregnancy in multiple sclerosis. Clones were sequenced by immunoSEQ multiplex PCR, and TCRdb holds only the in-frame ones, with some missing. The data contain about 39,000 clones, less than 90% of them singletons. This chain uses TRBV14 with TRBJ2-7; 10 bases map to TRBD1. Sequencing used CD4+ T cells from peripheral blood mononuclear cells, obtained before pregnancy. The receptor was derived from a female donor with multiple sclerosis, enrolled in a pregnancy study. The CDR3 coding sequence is TGTGCCAGCTCTCCCGGGACAGGGGCCTACGAGCAGTACTTC. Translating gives CASSPGTGAYEQYF. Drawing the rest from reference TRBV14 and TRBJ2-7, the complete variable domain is EAGVTQFPSHSVIEKGQTVTLRCDPISGHDNLYWYRRVMGKEIKFLLHFVKESKQDESGMPNNRFLAERTGGTYSTLKVQPAELEDSGVYFCASSPGTGAYEQYFGPGTRLTVT.